Listed here are 29 T cell receptor beta chains from one sample, sequenced in a study of T-cell reconstitution after alpha-beta-depleted transplantation in children. The authors prepared the TCRbeta library with unique molecular identifiers. MiXCR was run by TCRdb on the PCR reads, yielding one entry per CDR3 protein. The table includes 70,000 to 95,000 distinct CDR3 sequences, 18% detected once. The source material was PBMCs, mostly from graft donor cells, sampled 360 days after TCRalphabeta/CD19-depleted stem cell transplant. These receptors originate from a male patient between 2 and 15 years old who had a stem cell transplant for acute lymphoblastic leukemia, so the T cells may come from the graft donor.

This clonotype was recorded a few times. This chain joins TRBV5-1 and TRBJ2-5, with D tentatively TRBD2 (6 bases). Germline V CDR1 and CDR2: SGHRS, YFSETQ. This CDR3 is 14 amino acids long. The germline V and J ends were trimmed by 2 bases and 5 bases, with 13 bases remaining between them. The DNA of the CDR3 is TGCGCCAGCAGCTTACGCTCCGGGACTGAGACCCAGTACTTC. Protein: CASSLRSGTETQYF.

There are a few counts of this clonotype. The rearrangement joins TRBV12-3 or TRBV12-4 to TRBJ1-1; no definite D call. Trimming left V 4 bases short and J 1 base short, with 10 bases between. CDR3 length: 14 amino acids. Written as DNA, the CDR3 is TGTGCCAGCAGTTGGGGTCGGAGGAACACTGAAGCTTTCTTT. It specifies CASSWGRRNTEAFF.

The table lists this clonotype with a few counts. This chain connects TRBV11-2 to TRBJ2-1; 10 bases match TRBD2. Germline trimming cut 1 base from V and 5 bases from J; bases unmatched to any gene: 8. The CDR3 totals 17 residues. CDR1 is SGHAT, CDR2 FQNNGV, per germline. The CDR3 spells CASSLGPSGRGNNEQFF. The CDR3 DNA sequence: TGTGCCAGCAGCTTAGGGCCTAGCGGGAGAGGCAACAATGAGCAGTTCTTC.

This clonotype was seen a handful of times. The genes are TRBV11-2 and TRBJ2-5; TRBD2 matches at 10 bases. V lost 5 bases and J lost 4; bases outside the gene matches: 4. This CDR3 region has 14 residues. Germline lookup yields CDR1 SGHAT and CDR2 FQNNGV. CDR3 nucleotide sequence: TGTGCCAGCAGCCCGGGACTAGCGACAGAGACCCAGTACTTC. It translates to CASSPGLATETQYF.

The genes are TRBV2 and TRBJ2-1, with D possibly TRBD1 on 5 matching bases. Germline lookup yields CDR1 SNHLY and CDR2 FYNNEI. CDR3 length: 11 residues. V shed 10 bases and J shed 6 bases, with 10 bases lying between them. In nucleotides, the CDR3 is TGTGCCAACCCTAGGGGCAATGAGCAGTTCTTC. This gives the protein CANPRGNEQFF.

The rearrangement uses TRBV20-1 and TRBJ2-3; D is unclear. The CDR3 loop spans 13 amino acids. The V end lost 1 base, the J end lost 3 bases, and 8 bases lay between the germline ends. Per germline, CDR1 DFQATT and CDR2 SNEGSKA (reference sequence). CDR3 bases: TGCAGTGCTAGAGGATGGGGAACAGATACGCAGTATTTT. Its protein is CSARGWGTDTQYF.

This clonotype was seen only a few times. The CDR3 here is CASSLTGQSHYGYTF. The CDR3 coding sequence is TGTGCCAGCAGCTTAACCGGACAGTCCCACTATGGCTACACCTTC. The V gene is TRBV7-8, the J gene TRBJ1-2; maybe TRBD1 (6 bases). With 2 bases removed from V and 3 bases from J, the gap between germline ends came to 13 bases. Germline V gene data show CDR1 as SGHVS and CDR2 as FQNEAQ. The CDR3 has 15 residues.

This sequence joins TRBV7-2 and TRBJ2-1, with TRBD2 matching over 8 bases. Germline assignment: CDR1 SGHTA and CDR2 FQGNSA. With V trimmed by 4 bases and J by 14 bases, 7 bases remained unmatched. CDR3 length equals 12 residues. CDR3 DNA: TGTGCCAGCAGCTACCGACTAGCGCCGAAGTTCTTC. This translates into CASSYRLAPKFF.

V is TRBV12-3 or TRBV12-4 and J is TRBJ2-5, with 13 bases that match TRBD2. V lost 7 bases, J lost 5 bases, and 13 bases stayed unmatched. The CDR3 is 17 residues long. CDR3 bases: TGTGCCAGCACCCTATCCGGACTAGCGGGAGTGGCTGAGACCCAGTACTTC. This gives the protein CASTLSGLAGVAETQYF.

The rearrangement joins TRBV10-1 to TRBJ2-1, with TRBD2 matching 11 bases. V shed 0 bases, J shed 9 bases, and the junction held 4 bases outside the gene matches. Germline CDR1 is WNHNN and CDR2 is SYGVQD (reference sequence). The CDR3 sequence is 15 residues long. The CDR3 bases are TGCGCCAGCAGTGAGTCACTAGCGGGAGTAGGTGAGCAGTTCTTC. Its translation: CASSESLAGVGEQFF.

The genes are TRBV12-3 or TRBV12-4 and TRBJ2-1, with 9 bases that match TRBD2. Trimming at V came to 3 bases and at J to 0 bases, leaving 6 bases not matched to a gene. The CDR3 is 17 residues long. The CDR3 nucleotides read TGTGCCAGCAGTTTTAAATTACTAGCGGGCTCCTACAATGAGCAGTTCTTC. The encoded protein is CASSFKLLAGSYNEQFF.

This clonotype was recorded a few times. The chain has TRBV6-1 and TRBJ2-1; 12 positions agree with TRBD2. Germline V gene lookup returns CDR1 MNHNS and CDR2 SASEGT. V shed 6 bases, J shed 3 bases, and the junction held 9 bases outside the gene matches. The CDR3 loop spans 17 amino acids. CDR3 in DNA: TGTGCCAGCAGCACCGGACTAGCGGGACTCATCTACAATGAGCAGTTCTTC. It codes for CASSTGLAGLIYNEQFF.

This clonotype has only a few counts. CDR3 sequence: CSARRDRSTDTQYF. CDR3 bases: TGCAGCGCAAGGCGGGACAGGTCCACAGATACGCAGTATTTT. The chain combines TRBV29-1 with TRBJ2-3; 8 nucleotides agree with TRBD1. Germline V gives CDR1 SQVTM, CDR2 ANQGSEA. CDR3 length equals 14 residues. After removal of 7 bases from V and 2 bases from J, the junction contained 8 bases not matched to a gene.

The gene calls are TRBV5-1 and TRBJ2-7; 9 bases align to TRBD2. From germline, CDR1 is SGHRS and CDR2 YFSETQ. Unmatched junction bases numbered 5, after V lost 3 bases and J lost 1 base. CDR3 length: 15 amino acids. The DNA for the CDR3 is TGCGCCAGCAGCTCAGTAGCGGGAGTTTCCTACGAGCAGTACTTC. This sequence encodes CASSSVAGVSYEQYF.

This clonotype came up many times. CDR3 in DNA: TGTGCCAGCAGTTTTGCCACCGGGACTAGCAGGGTCGAGCAGTACTTC. Amino acid sequence: CASSFATGTSRVEQYF. This chain joins TRBV12-3 or TRBV12-4 and TRBJ2-7; 9 nucleotides match TRBD2. The CDR3 covers 16 residues. V was pared by 3 bases and J by 6 bases, with 12 bases of the junction left unmatched.

The chain recombines TRBV20-1 with TRBJ2-5; 11 bases align to TRBD2. Unmatched junction bases numbered 11, after V lost 3 bases and J lost 2 bases. Germline CDR1 reads DFQATT; CDR2 reads SNEGSKA (reference sequence). This CDR3 has 17 residues. This CDR3 reads CSARPPSGRPKQETQYF. In DNA, the CDR3 is TGCAGTGCTAGGCCCCCTAGCGGGAGGCCCAAACAAGAGACCCAGTACTTC.

The sample holds many counts of this clonotype. The DNA for the CDR3 is TGTGCCAGCAGTTTCCGGGTGGGGAATGAGCAGTTCTTC. It specifies CASSFRVGNEQFF. This chain joins TRBV12-3 or TRBV12-4 and TRBJ2-1; D not certain. CDR3 size: 13 residues. V was cut by 3 bases and J by 7 bases, with 10 bases left in between.

As to this clonotype: The DNA is omitted, as the CDR3 cannot be located on it reliably, and the CDR3 follows TCRdb's listing. V gene TRBV5-5 combines with J gene TRBJ1-2. Germline values: CDR1 SGHKS, CDR2 YYEKEE (reference sequence). The CDR3 adds up to 14 amino acids, both ends counted. The CDR3 spells CASSFGPGNYGYTF.

The gene calls are TRBV11-2 and TRBJ2-7, with D perhaps TRBD1 (6 bases). The CDR3 runs 15 residues. CDR1 is SGHAT, CDR2 FQNNGV, per germline. V dropped 4 bases and J dropped 1 base, with 14 bases sitting between them. The CDR3 sequence is CASSSRQVRSYEQYF. CDR3 DNA sequence: TGTGCCAGCAGCTCCCGACAGGTTAGGTCCTACGAGCAGTACTTC.

The chain joins TRBV6-5 to TRBJ2-3, with D tentatively TRBD1 (6 bases). Germline V gene sequence: CDR1 MNHEY, CDR2 SVGAGI. The CDR3 sequence is 17 residues long. The V end lost 2 bases, the J end lost 0 bases, and 15 bases lay between the germline ends. CDR3 protein: CASSYLMTGTSTDTQYF. In DNA, the CDR3 is TGTGCCAGCAGTTACCTCATGACAGGAACTAGCACAGATACGCAGTATTTT.

The CDR3 DNA is TGTGCCAGCAGTTCCGTGACAGCAACTAATGAAAAACTGTTTTTT. This encodes CASSSVTATNEKLFF. V usage is TRBV6-5 and J usage is TRBJ1-4; tentative D call: TRBD1 (5 bases). This CDR3 is 15 amino acids long. Trimming took off 4 bases at V and 0 bases at J, with 9 bases between the two ends. The V gene's germline CDR1 is MNHEY and CDR2 SVGAGI.

This clonotype was detected a few times. The rearrangement uses TRBV24-1 and TRBJ1-5; D is unclear. This CDR3 spans 13 amino acids. Looked up from germline, CDR1 is KGHDR and CDR2 is SFDVKD. The ends were cut back, 0 bases at V and 5 bases at J, with 4 bases in the middle. This CDR3 reads CATSDLSDQPQHF. The CDR3 coding sequence is TGTGCCACCAGTGATTTGTCTGATCAGCCCCAGCATTTT.

This clonotype was counted only a few times. CDR3 sequence (DNA): TGTGCCAGCCTGGGACAGGGGGTGAATGAAGCTTTCTTT. Protein sequence: CASLGQGVNEAFF. V gene TRBV6-5 combines with J gene TRBJ1-1; 11 bases map to TRBD1. Trimming cost V 8 bases and J 7 bases; bases outside gene matches: 6. This CDR3 is built from 13 residues. The germline V gene has CDR1 MNHEY and CDR2 SVGAGI.

The chain couples TRBV4-1 to TRBJ2-7, with D perhaps assigned TRBD1 or TRBD2 (5 bases each). Between the trimmed V and J ends, which lost 0 bases and 2 bases, there was a span of 23 bases. Germline CDR1 MGHRA, CDR2 YSYEKL. CDR3 size: 19 residues. The CDR3 loop reads CASSQEEAAGPGATYEQYF. The CDR3 region has the DNA TGCGCCAGCAGCCAAGAAGAGGCTGCAGGGCCCGGGGCCACCTACGAGCAGTACTTC.

The chain joins TRBV6-1 to TRBJ1-2; tentative D call: TRBD1 (6 bases). The germline V gene has CDR1 MNHNS and CDR2 SASEGT. V was shortened by 6 bases and J by 5 bases, with 16 bases between the two germline ends. The CDR3 has 14 residues. CDR3 in amino acids: CASSSNREEYGYTF. The CDR3 DNA is TGTGCCAGCAGCAGCAACAGGGAGGAGTATGGCTACACCTTC.

The J gene is TRBJ1-5, the V gene TRBV12-3 or TRBV12-4; D perhaps matches TRBD1 (5 bases). Trimming shortened V by 6 bases and J by 0 bases, and 9 bases separated the two germline ends. This CDR3 region has 14 residues. CDR3 bases: TGTGCCAGCAGCCAGGGTTATAGCAATCAGCCCCAGCATTTT. This sequence encodes CASSQGYSNQPQHF.

The chain joins TRBV29-1 to TRBJ2-1, with TRBD2 as a possible D gene (5 bases). The germline CDR1 and CDR2 sequences are SQVTM and ANQGSEA. V was clipped by 6 bases and J by 2 bases, with 14 bases between them. CDR3 length equals 14 residues. As DNA, the CDR3 is TGCAGCGTCAATATCCGGGGAACCTACAATGAGCAGTTCTTC. This codes for CSVNIRGTYNEQFF.

The sample holds a few counts of this clonotype. CDR3 sequence reads: CASSLGTKYGPLHF. The CDR3 DNA is TGTGCCAGCAGTTTAGGGACAAAGTACGGACCCCTCCACTTT. This chain connects TRBV12-3 or TRBV12-4 to TRBJ1-6; the D gene is possibly TRBD1 (5 bases). V was trimmed by 1 base and J by 12 bases, leaving 13 bases between them. This CDR3 region has 14 residues.

The rearrangement uses TRBV5-1 and TRBJ2-2, with no clear D. Germline V lookup: CDR1 SGHRS, CDR2 YFSETQ. The V gene lost 4 bases and the J gene lost 0 bases, with 10 bases spanning the gap. This CDR3 region has 15 residues. The CDR3 coding sequence is TGCGCCAGCAGCCTCCTTGCGGCGAACACCGGGGAGCTGTTTTTT. Amino acids: CASSLLAANTGELFF.